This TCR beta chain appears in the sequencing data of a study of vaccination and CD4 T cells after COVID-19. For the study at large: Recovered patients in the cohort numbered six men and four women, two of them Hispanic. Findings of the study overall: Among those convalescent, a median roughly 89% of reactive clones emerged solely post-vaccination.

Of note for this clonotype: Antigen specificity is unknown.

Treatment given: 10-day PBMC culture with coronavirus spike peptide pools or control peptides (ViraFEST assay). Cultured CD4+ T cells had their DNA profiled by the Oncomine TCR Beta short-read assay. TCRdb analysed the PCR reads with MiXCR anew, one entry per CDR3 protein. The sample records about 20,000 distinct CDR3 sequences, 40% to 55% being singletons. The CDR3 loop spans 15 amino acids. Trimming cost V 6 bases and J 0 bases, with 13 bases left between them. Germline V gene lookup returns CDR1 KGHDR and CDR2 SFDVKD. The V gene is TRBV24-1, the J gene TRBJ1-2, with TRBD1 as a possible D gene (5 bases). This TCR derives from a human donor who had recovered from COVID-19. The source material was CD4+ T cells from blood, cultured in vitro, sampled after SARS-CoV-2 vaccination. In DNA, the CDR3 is TGTGCCACCAGTACACTATGGGACGCTAACTATGGCTACACCTTC. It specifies CATSTLWDANYGYTF.